The 27 T cell receptor beta chains given below trace back to one sample, sequenced in a study of cytomegalovirus exposure and HLA in healthy donors. The repertoire was sequenced with immunoSEQ multiplex PCR; TCRdb's copy has only in-frame clones and lacks some. This table has under 250,000 clones, around nine tenths appearing once. The sequencing sample was made of PBMCs. These receptors were collected from a man younger than 35 in good health and CMV-seronegative.

The chain has TRBV11-2 and TRBJ2-2; 10 bases line up with TRBD1. Per germline, CDR1 SGHAT and CDR2 FQNNGV. The CDR3 length is 17 residues. The V and J ends lost 2 bases and 6 bases, in that order; junction bases with no gene match: 9. CDR3 DNA sequence: TGTGCCAGCAGCTTACCCTCCGGGACAGGGGTTCCCGGGGAGCTGTTTTTT. Its translation: CASSLPSGTGVPGELFF.

The chain recombines TRBV28 with TRBJ2-7; 8 nucleotides agree with TRBD1. This CDR3 contains 14 residues. CDR1 is MDHEN and CDR2 is SYDVKM in the germline V gene. V lost 5 bases and J lost 1; bases outside the gene matches: 4. CDR3 DNA: TGTGCCAGCAGTCCCGGACAGGGTTCCTACGAGCAGTACTTC. Residues: CASSPGQGSYEQYF.

This clone was observed a single time. The CDR3 reads CASIWGSTDTQYF. DNA of the CDR3: TGTGCCAGCATTTGGGGCAGCACAGATACGCAGTATTTT. The chain links TRBV2 to TRBJ2-3; D possibly corresponds to TRBD1 (5 bases). The CDR3 has 13 residues. Germline CDR1 reads SNHLY; CDR2 reads FYNNEI. Trimming shortened V by 7 bases and J by 0 bases, and 8 bases separated the two germline ends. The full variable domain, with the rest looked up from reference TRBV2 and TRBJ2-3, is EPEVTQTPSHQVTQMGQEVILRCVPISNHLYFYWYRQILGQKVEFLVSFYNNEISEKSEIFDDQFSVERPDGSNFTLKIRSTKLEDSAMYFCASIWGSTDTQYFGPGTRLTVL.

This clone came up once. The genes are TRBV6-1 and TRBJ2-5; 7 nucleotides line up with TRBD2. CDR1 is MNHNS and CDR2 is SASEGT in the germline V gene. The CDR3 length is 16 residues. Unmatched junction bases numbered 11, after V lost 2 bases and J lost 5 bases. CDR3 in amino acids: CASSEYKRRETETQYF. The CDR3 DNA reads TGTGCCAGCAGTGAATACAAGCGGCGGGAGACGGAGACCCAGTACTTC.

The rearrangement uses TRBV6-6 and TRBJ2-7; D gene uncertain. CDR1 MNHNY and CDR2 SVGAGI come from the germline V gene (reference sequence). The CDR3 sequence is 13 residues long. Trimming shortened V by 8 bases and J by 2 bases, and 13 bases separated the two germline ends. CDR3 in DNA: TGTGCCAGCGCCCCTGGTACTACCTACGAGCAGTACTTC. This codes for CASAPGTTYEQYF.

V is TRBV6-5 and J is TRBJ2-7; possible D gene TRBD2, 5 bases. The germline V gene encodes CDR1 MNHEY and CDR2 SVGAGI. The germline V and J ends were trimmed by 0 bases and 2 bases, with 11 bases remaining between them. The CDR3 contains 15 residues. The CDR3 sequence is CASSYSREGPYEQYF. CDR3 DNA sequence: TGTGCCAGCAGTTACTCGAGGGAAGGCCCCTACGAGCAGTACTTC.

The chain couples TRBV15 to TRBJ2-7; maybe TRBD2 (6 bases). Germline loops: CDR1 LNHNV, CDR2 YYDKDF (reference sequence). Trimming took off 0 bases at V and 1 base at J, with 10 bases between the two ends. The CDR3 consists of 15 residues. The DNA of the CDR3 is TGTGCCACCAGCAGAGATTGGGAGGAATCCTACGAGCAGTACTTC. Amino acids: CATSRDWEESYEQYF.

The gene calls are TRBV28 and TRBJ2-7, with a possible D match to TRBD1 (6 bases). Germline assignment: CDR1 MDHEN and CDR2 SYDVKM. Trimming pared 5 bases from V and 3 bases from J, leaving 11 bases between. This CDR3 region has 13 residues. The CDR3 DNA reads as TGTGCCAGCAGTAAATGGGGACACTACGAGCAGTACTTC. Encoded protein: CASSKWGHYEQYF. The full variable domain, its missing parts supplied by reference TRBV28 and TRBJ2-7, is DVKVTQSSRYLVKRTGEKVFLECVQDMDHENMFWYRQDPGLGLRLIYFSYDVKMKEKGDIPEGYSVSREKKERFSLILESASTNQTSMYLCASSKWGHYEQYFGPGTRLTVT.

The rearrangement joins TRBV6-1 to TRBJ2-1; 13 nucleotides line up with TRBD2. The CDR3 length is 16 residues. Germline CDR1 is MNHNS and CDR2 is SASEGT. The J segment lost 8 bases and the V segment lost 4 bases, leaving 8 bases of the junction unmatched. DNA of the CDR3: TGTGCCAGCAGTGGTATTACTAGCGGGAGGGTCGATGAGCAGTTCTTC. Encoded protein: CASSGITSGRVDEQFF.

Here the CDR3 reads CASSLGQLRRNTGELFF. CDR3 sequence (DNA): TGTGCCAGCAGCTTGGGACAGCTAAGGAGGAACACCGGGGAGCTGTTTTTT. V usage is TRBV7-8 and J usage is TRBJ2-2, with TRBD1 identical over 7 bases. The CDR3 consists of 17 residues. Per germline, CDR1 SGHVS and CDR2 FQNEAQ. The junction had 8 bases not matched to a gene; V was cut back by 3 bases and J by 1 base.

The chain joins TRBV5-1 to TRBJ2-7; perhaps TRBD2 as D (6 bases). Between the trimmed V and J ends, which lost 0 bases and 1 base, there was a span of 14 bases. The V gene's germline CDR1 is SGHRS and CDR2 YFSETQ. CDR3 length: 16 amino acids. CDR3 DNA: TGCGCCAGCAGCTTGGTGGTCTCGGGAGCGTCCTACGAGCAGTACTTC. It encodes CASSLVVSGASYEQYF.

This rearrangement joins TRBV7-2 to TRBJ1-1; 7 nucleotides align to TRBD1. V lost 5 bases to trimming and J lost 5 bases; unmatched junction nucleotides: 8. Germline V gene sequence: CDR1 SGHTA, CDR2 FQGNSA. This CDR3 spans 14 amino acids. The CDR3 DNA reads TGTGCCAGCAGCGTCCAGGGGGGTCGTACTGAAGCTTTCTTT. Its translation: CASSVQGGRTEAFF.

The chain carries TRBV6-1 and TRBJ2-7; 7 bases fit TRBD1. The CDR3 is 13 amino acids. Germline-derived CDR1 and CDR2 are MNHNS and SASEGT. CDR3 nucleotides: TGTCAGACAGCCCCCCGGACAGGCTACGAGCAGTACTTC. Amino acids: CQTAPRTGYEQYF.

V and J are TRBV10-3 and TRBJ2-3; D is ambiguous. This CDR3 comprises 13 residues. CDR1 and CDR2 from the germline V gene are ENHRY and SYGVKD. Trimming cost V 8 bases and J 0 bases, with 9 bases left between them. CDR3 sequence (DNA): TGTGCCATCCAATCCGGGAGCACAGATACGCAGTATTTT. Protein product: CAIQSGSTDTQYF.

This chain joins TRBV6-5 and TRBJ1-2; TRBD1 agrees at 9 bases. The CDR3 loop spans 15 amino acids. In germline, CDR1 is MNHEY, CDR2 SVGAGI. J gave up 2 bases and V 10 bases, and 11 bases lay outside the gene matches. The CDR3 here is CATKPLTGGNYGYTF. The CDR3, as DNA: TGTGCCACCAAACCTTTGACAGGGGGGAACTATGGCTACACCTTC.

The chain carries TRBV6-1 and TRBJ1-5; D not resolved. V lost 3 bases and J 7 bases, leaving 10 bases between the germline ends. The CDR3 length is 13 residues. Germline values: CDR1 MNHNS, CDR2 SASEGT. The CDR3 DNA reads as TGTGCCAGCAGTGATGGTCGCGGACAGCCCCAGCATTTT. Translation gives CASSDGRGQPQHF.

The rearrangement joins TRBV2 to TRBJ1-4; 12 bases are a match to TRBD1. After removal of 7 bases from V and 8 bases from J, the junction contained 5 bases not matched to a gene. Germline V gene sequence: CDR1 SNHLY, CDR2 FYNNEI. This CDR3 contains 14 residues. The CDR3 DNA reads TGTGCCAGCACGGGACAGGGGGCGCGCGAAAAACTGTTTTTT. This encodes CASTGQGAREKLFF.

The chain is built from TRBV28 and TRBJ2-7; no firm D call. Germline loops: CDR1 MDHEN, CDR2 SYDVKM. The V gene lost 3 bases and the J gene lost 7 bases, with 16 bases spanning the gap. This CDR3 has 14 amino acids. DNA of the CDR3: TGTGCCAGCAGTTTCGGGTCTATCCTCCATGAGCAGTACTTC. It codes for CASSFGSILHEQYF. Full variable domain (missing parts from reference TRBV28 and TRBJ2-7): DVKVTQSSRYLVKRTGEKVFLECVQDMDHENMFWYRQDPGLGLRLIYFSYDVKMKEKGDIPEGYSVSREKKERFSLILESASTNQTSMYLCASSFGSILHEQYFGPGTRLTVT.

The chain uses TRBV5-4 and TRBJ2-1; TRBD1 is a possible D gene (5 bases). The germline CDR1 and CDR2 sequences are SGHNT and YYREEE (reference sequence). The CDR3 is 15 residues long. V lost 0 bases, J lost 4 bases, and 11 bases lay in between. The chain's CDR3 is CASSLEGMTYNEQFF. DNA of the CDR3: TGTGCCAGCAGCTTGGAGGGGATGACATACAATGAGCAGTTCTTC.

This clone was observed a single time. This chain joins TRBV5-1 and TRBJ1-2, with D tentatively TRBD1 (5 bases). CDR3 length equals 13 residues. Germline-derived CDR1 and CDR2 are SGHRS and YFSETQ. The V end lost 7 bases, the J end lost 4 bases, and 14 bases lay between the germline ends. The CDR3 region has the DNA TGCGCCAGCTCTAATTCAGGGTTCTATGGCTACACCTTC. This codes for CASSNSGFYGYTF.

The chain couples TRBV19 to TRBJ2-7; D perhaps matches TRBD1 (6 bases). This CDR3 is 14 amino acids long. Germline values: CDR1 LNHDA, CDR2 SQIVND (reference sequence). V was shortened by 7 bases and J by 0 bases, with 13 bases between the two germline ends. The CDR3 DNA reads as TGTGCCAGTAATGGGGGCGAGGGCTCCTACGAGCAGTACTTC. This encodes CASNGGEGSYEQYF.

The genes are TRBV28 and TRBJ2-1, with TRBD1 matching 10 bases. This CDR3 is 11 amino acids long. The J segment lost 16 bases and the V segment lost 8 bases, leaving 8 bases of the junction unmatched. Germline V gives CDR1 MDHEN, CDR2 SYDVKM. CDR3 protein: CASHSGTGAFF. The CDR3 coding sequence is TGTGCCAGCCATTCCGGGACAGGGGCTTTCTTC. The variable domain in full, completed from reference TRBV28 and TRBJ2-1, reads DVKVTQSSRYLVKRTGEKVFLECVQDMDHENMFWYRQDPGLGLRLIYFSYDVKMKEKGDIPEGYSVSREKKERFSLILESASTNQTSMYLCASHSGTGAFFGPGTRLTVL.

The chain has TRBV27 and TRBJ1-1, with TRBD1 as a possible D gene (6 bases). The CDR3 sequence is 18 residues long. Germline V gives CDR1 MNHEY, CDR2 SMNVEV (reference sequence). Trimming took 4 bases from V and 0 from J, leaving 21 bases between them. The CDR3 is CASSSPTRQANMNTEAFF. For the CDR3, the DNA is TGTGCCAGCAGTTCCCCGACCCGACAGGCTAACATGAACACTGAAGCTTTCTTT.

The CDR3 DNA follows: TGTGCCAGCAGTTTCCTAGCGGGGGGCCGGGAGATAAACTACAATGAGCAGTTCTTC. Encoded protein: CASSFLAGGREINYNEQFF. The chain carries TRBV28 and TRBJ2-1, with 11 positions matching TRBD2. CDR3 length equals 19 residues. Germline V gene data show CDR1 as MDHEN and CDR2 as SYDVKM. V dropped 3 bases and J dropped 3; count of bases not matched to a gene: 13.

The chain uses TRBV4-1 and TRBJ2-3, with 8 bases that match TRBD1. The CDR3 runs to 18 residues. Trimming at V came to 0 bases and at J to 2 bases, leaving 10 bases not matched to a gene. Germline CDR1 is MGHRA and CDR2 is YSYEKL. The CDR3 region is CASSQDGGQGPYTDTQYF. The CDR3 nucleotides are TGCGCCAGCAGCCAAGATGGCGGACAGGGCCCTTACACAGATACGCAGTATTTT.

The chain links TRBV11-2 to TRBJ2-7, with 7 bases identical to TRBD1. The CDR3 has 13 amino acids. Trimming at V came to 6 bases and at J to 5 bases, leaving 7 bases not matched to a gene. Germline values: CDR1 SGHAT, CDR2 FQNNGV. CDR3 nucleotides: TGTGCCAGCAGGACGACAGGGAACCACGAGCAGTACTTC. Translated, it gives CASRTTGNHEQYF.

The genes are TRBV11-3 and TRBJ2-7; no clear D. Germline-derived CDR1 and CDR2 are SGHNT and YENEEA. The ends were cut back, 4 bases at V and 1 base at J, with 11 bases in the middle. The CDR3 contains 14 residues. In DNA, the CDR3 is TGTGCCAGCAGCTCAGACTGGCAATCCTACGAGCAGTACTTC. It is translated as CASSSDWQSYEQYF.